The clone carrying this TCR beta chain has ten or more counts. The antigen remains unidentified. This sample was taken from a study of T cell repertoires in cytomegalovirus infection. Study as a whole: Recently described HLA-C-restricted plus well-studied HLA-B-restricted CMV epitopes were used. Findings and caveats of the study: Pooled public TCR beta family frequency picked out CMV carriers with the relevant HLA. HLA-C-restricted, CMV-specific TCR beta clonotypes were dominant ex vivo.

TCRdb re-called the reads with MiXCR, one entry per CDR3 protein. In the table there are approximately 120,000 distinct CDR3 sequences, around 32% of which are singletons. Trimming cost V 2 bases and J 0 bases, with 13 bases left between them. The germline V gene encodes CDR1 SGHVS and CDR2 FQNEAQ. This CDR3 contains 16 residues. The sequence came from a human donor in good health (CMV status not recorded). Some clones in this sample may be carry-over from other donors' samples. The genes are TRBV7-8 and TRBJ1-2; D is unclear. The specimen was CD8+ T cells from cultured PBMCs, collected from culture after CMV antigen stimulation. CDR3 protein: CASSLSKVITNYGYTF. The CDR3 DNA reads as TGTGCCAGCAGCTTATCAAAAGTGATCACTAACTATGGCTACACCTTC.